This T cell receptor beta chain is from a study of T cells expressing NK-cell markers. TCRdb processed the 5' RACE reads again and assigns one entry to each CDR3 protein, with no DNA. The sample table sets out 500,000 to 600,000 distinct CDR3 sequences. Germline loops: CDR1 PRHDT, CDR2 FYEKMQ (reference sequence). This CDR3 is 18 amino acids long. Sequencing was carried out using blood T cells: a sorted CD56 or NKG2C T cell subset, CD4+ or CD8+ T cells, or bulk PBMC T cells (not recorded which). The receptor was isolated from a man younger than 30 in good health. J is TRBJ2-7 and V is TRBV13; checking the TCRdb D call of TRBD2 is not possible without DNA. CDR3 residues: CASSLRLAGVQYFYEQYF.